The 7 T cell receptor beta chains listed next were all sequenced from one sample in a study of blood T cell repertoires in COVID-19. Generated by immunoSEQ multiplex PCR, the TCRdb table keeps only in-frame clones and is missing some. The sample lists roughly 230,000 clones; about 83% were seen once. Material for sequencing was peripheral blood. The origin of the receptors is a woman between 45 and 65 years old with acute or convalescent COVID-19.

This chain connects TRBV7-2 to TRBJ2-4; unclear D gene. The CDR3 is made up of 15 amino acids. V was clipped by 5 bases and J by 2 bases, with 13 bases between them. Germline-derived CDR1 and CDR2 are SGHTA and FQGNSA. In DNA, the CDR3 is TGTGCCAGCAGCCCGGCGACAATGACCAAAAACATTCAGTACTTC. It is translated as CASSPATMTKNIQYF. The full variable domain, rest sourced from reference TRBV7-2 and TRBJ2-4, is GAGVSQSPSNKVTEKGKDVELRCDPISGHTALYWYRQSLGQGLEFLIYFQGNSAPDKSGLPSDRFSAERTGGSVSTLTIQRTQQEDSAVYLCASSPATMTKNIQYFGAGTRLSVL.

The chain is built from TRBV28 and TRBJ2-1; D possibly corresponds to TRBD1 (6 bases). Per germline, CDR1 MDHEN and CDR2 SYDVKM. CDR3 length: 15 residues. Trimming took off 5 bases at V and 0 bases at J, with 11 bases between the two ends. The CDR3: CASSLQGSSYNEQFF. The CDR3 DNA is TGTGCCAGCAGTCTACAGGGTAGCTCCTACAATGAGCAGTTCTTC.

The chain couples TRBV2 to TRBJ2-1; D remains unclear. The germline V gene has CDR1 SNHLY and CDR2 FYNNEI. The CDR3 length is 12 residues. V was cut by 4 bases and J by 8 bases, with 9 bases left in between. The CDR3 bases are TGTGCCAGCAGTGTGAGAGCGCATGAGCAGTTCTTC. This codes for CASSVRAHEQFF.

Here the CDR3 reads CASGLFIRGSSGNTIYF. CDR3 bases: TGTGCTAGTGGTTTGTTTATCAGGGGGTCCTCTGGAAACACCATATATTTT. The chain links TRBV12-5 to TRBJ1-3; 7 bases align to TRBD1. V shed 2 bases and J 0 bases; nucleotides not matched to a gene: 7. The CDR3 covers 17 residues. Germline lookup yields CDR1 LGHNT and CDR2 FRNRAP.

In DNA, the CDR3 is TGTGCCAGCAGTCCACGACTGGACACTGAAGCTTTCTTT. It translates to CASSPRLDTEAFF. The V call is TRBV28, the J call TRBJ1-1, with D uncertain. Trimming cost V 5 bases and J 3 bases, with 10 bases left between them. This CDR3 has 13 amino acids. Germline V CDR1 and CDR2: MDHEN, SYDVKM.

There are a few counts of this clone. This chain links TRBV9 with TRBJ2-3; no clear D gene. The CDR3 covers 12 residues. The germline CDR1 and CDR2 sequences are SGDLS and YYNGEE. Trimming left V 2 bases short and J 5 bases short, with 6 bases between. The CDR3 here is CASSVTGDTQYF. For the CDR3, the DNA is TGTGCCAGCAGCGTGACGGGAGATACGCAGTATTTT.

This chain uses TRBV30 with TRBJ1-2; no clear D gene. The CDR3 spans 16 residues. Germline loops: CDR1 GTSNPN, CDR2 SVGIG (reference sequence). The V and J ends lost 3 bases and 4 bases respectively, with 21 bases between them. CDR3 sequence (DNA): TGTGCCTGGAGCTATTGGGAACCGGGGAAGGGCTATGGCTACACCTTC. Its translation is CAWSYWEPGKGYGYTF.